This T cell receptor beta chain was identified during a study of blood T cell repertoires in COVID-19. Participants reported their clinical history, and cohort assignment relied on those reports. Profiled with immunoSEQ multiplex PCR; TCRdb holds only in-frame clones, not every one. The sample carries about 280,000 clones, 85% recorded once. The CDR3 spans 19 residues. Unmatched junction bases numbered 20, after V lost 5 bases and J lost 0 bases. CDR1 is GTSNPN and CDR2 is SVGIG in the germline V gene (reference sequence). The sample consisted of PBMCs or T cells enriched from blood (not recorded which). The TCR comes from a woman aged 50 to 65 who had recovered from COVID-19. The chain uses TRBV30 and TRBJ2-3, with 7 bases that match TRBD1. CDR3 region: CAWAINRGSQPTSTDTQYF. The CDR3 DNA follows: TGTGCCTGGGCCATAAACAGGGGATCACAGCCTACTAGCACAGATACGCAGTATTTT.